The 15 T cell receptor beta chains below come from one sample, sequenced in a study of cytomegalovirus exposure and HLA in healthy donors. PCR used 60 Vbeta primers and 13 Jbeta primers. Assay: immunoSEQ multiplex PCR; the TCRdb copy retains only in-frame clones and omits some. Of some 200,000 clones listed, approximately 79% are singletons. The specimen sequenced was PBMCs. Source of these receptors: a man aged 35-49 years in good health and CMV-seropositive.

This chain links TRBV30 with TRBJ1-2, with TRBD1 matching 9 bases. The ends lost 0 bases at V and 4 bases at J; junction bases unmatched: 6. The CDR3 has 15 amino acids. Germline V gives CDR1 GTSNPN, CDR2 SVGIG (reference sequence). As DNA, the CDR3 is TGTGCCTGGAGTGTATCCGGACAGGGGAGCTATGGCTACACCTTC. This codes for CAWSVSGQGSYGYTF.

V usage is TRBV5-4 and J usage is TRBJ1-4; D is undetermined. The V end lost 2 bases, the J end lost 6 bases, and 11 bases lay between the germline ends. From germline, CDR1 is SGHNT and CDR2 YYREEE (reference sequence). The CDR3 sequence is 14 residues long. CDR3 in amino acids: CASSFHSGDEKLFF. CDR3 nucleotides: TGTGCCAGCAGCTTTCACAGCGGGGATGAAAAACTGTTTTTT.

The rearrangement joins TRBV7-3 to TRBJ2-6; D ambiguous. This CDR3 contains 14 residues. V dropped 2 bases and J dropped 3 bases, with 5 bases sitting between them. The germline CDR1 and CDR2 sequences are SGHTA and FQGTGA. CDR3 sequence reads: CASSLSGGANVLTF. The CDR3, as DNA: TGTGCCAGCAGCTTATCGGGTGGGGCCAACGTCCTGACTTTC.

This chain links TRBV5-1 with TRBJ2-1, with 10 bases lining up with TRBD2. The CDR3 contains 15 residues. V gave up 0 bases and J gave up 7 bases; unmatched junction bases: 4. Germline-derived CDR1 and CDR2 are SGHRS and YFSETQ. CDR3 sequence reads: CASSLESGGENEQFF. DNA for the CDR3: TGCGCCAGCAGCTTGGAAAGCGGGGGGGAGAATGAGCAGTTCTTC.

J is TRBJ2-7 and V is TRBV6-6; D is perhaps TRBD1 (6 bases). CDR1 MNHNY and CDR2 SVGAGI come from the germline V gene (reference sequence). The V and J ends lost 4 bases and 6 bases respectively, with 10 bases between them. This CDR3 spans 12 amino acids. The CDR3 spells CASSSDRREQYF. In nucleotides, the CDR3 is TGTGCCAGCAGTTCCGACAGGCGCGAGCAGTACTTC.

The chain has TRBV11-2 and TRBJ2-7; 7 bases are shared with TRBD1. This CDR3 has 15 amino acids. V lost 6 bases, J lost 2 bases, and 10 bases stayed unmatched. Per germline, CDR1 SGHAT and CDR2 FQNNGV. CDR3 sequence (DNA): TGTGCCAGCAGATCGACAGGGTCTCACGCCTACGAGCAGTACTTC. Protein sequence: CASRSTGSHAYEQYF. The full variable domain, with the rest looked up from reference TRBV11-2 and TRBJ2-7, is EAGVAQSPRYKIIEKRQSVAFWCNPISGHATLYWYQQILGQGPKLLIQFQNNGVVDDSQLPKDRFSAERLKGVDSTLKIQPAKLEDSAVYLCASRSTGSHAYEQYFGPGTRLTVT.

This clone was observed a handful of times. The genes are TRBV7-9 and TRBJ2-1; TRBD2 matches at 7 bases. The germline V gene has CDR1 SEHNR and CDR2 FQNEAQ (reference sequence). The CDR3 runs 16 residues. The junction had 7 bases not matched to a gene; V was cut back by 5 bases and J by 0 bases. The CDR3 spells CASSQAGLLSYNEQFF. Here the CDR3 DNA reads TGTGCCAGCAGCCAAGCGGGACTCCTCTCCTACAATGAGCAGTTCTTC. Combining the CDR3 with reference TRBV7-9 and TRBJ2-1 gives the whole variable domain DTGVSQNPRHKITKRGQNVTFRCDPISEHNRLYWYRQTLGQGPEFLTYFQNEAQLEKSRLLSDRFSAERPKGSFSTLEIQRTEQGDSAMYLCASSQAGLLSYNEQFFGPGTRLTVL.

The chain combines TRBV4-3 with TRBJ2-7, with 9 nucleotides matching TRBD1. The CDR3 totals 17 residues. Germline V lookup: CDR1 LGHNA, CDR2 YSLEER. With V trimmed by 4 bases and J by 1 base, 11 bases remained unmatched. The CDR3 is CASSRGSTGQGSYEQYF. The CDR3 DNA reads TGCGCCAGCAGCCGGGGGAGTACGGGACAGGGATCCTACGAGCAGTACTTC.

The gene calls are TRBV7-6 and TRBJ2-7; weak D call: TRBD1 (6 bases). The length of the CDR3 is 16 residues. V lost 2 bases and J lost 0, with 14 bases in between. CDR1 and CDR2 from the germline V gene are SGHVS and FNYEAQ. CDR3 DNA: TGTGCCAGCAGCTTAAGGGACACGGGTCTCTCCTACGAGCAGTACTTC. Its protein is CASSLRDTGLSYEQYF. Variable domain in full (rest from reference TRBV7-6 and TRBJ2-7): GAGVSQSPRYKVTKRGQDVALRCDPISGHVSLYWYRQALGQGPEFLTYFNYEAQQDKSGLPNDRFSAERPEGSISTLTIQRTEQRDSAMYRCASSLRDTGLSYEQYFGPGTRLTVT.

The chain uses TRBV13 and TRBJ1-1; a weak D match, TRBD1 (5 bases). The V end was cut by 5 bases, the J end by 3 bases, with 13 bases between. The CDR3 is made up of 14 amino acids. Germline CDR1 and CDR2: PRHDT and FYEKMQ (reference sequence). The CDR3 is CASSTGNGDTEAFF. CDR3 in DNA: TGTGCCAGCAGCACAGGAAATGGGGACACTGAAGCTTTCTTT.

J is TRBJ2-1 and V is TRBV11-3; TRBD1 aligns across 7 bases. The CDR3 consists of 14 residues. V lost 5 bases and J lost 7; bases outside the gene matches: 8. Germline CDR1 and CDR2: SGHNT and YENEEA. CDR3 sequence reads: CASSERQGWNEQFF. Here the CDR3 DNA reads TGTGCCAGCAGCGAGAGACAGGGTTGGAATGAGCAGTTCTTC.

This chain links TRBV5-1 with TRBJ2-7, with D maybe TRBD2 (6 bases). CDR1 and CDR2 (germline): SGHRS, YFSETQ. Between the trimmed V and J ends, which lost 1 base and 0 bases, there was a span of 17 bases. The CDR3 totals 17 residues. CDR3 in DNA: TGCGCCAGCAGCTTGTTCCCTGCGGGGCTTTTCTCCTACGAGCAGTACTTC. Translated, it gives CASSLFPAGLFSYEQYF. The full variable domain, completed using reference TRBV5-1 and TRBJ2-7, is KAGVTQTPRYLIKTRGQQVTLSCSPISGHRSVSWYQQTPGQGLQFLFEYFSETQRNKGNFPGRFSGRQFSNSRSEMNVSTLELGDSALYLCASSLFPAGLFSYEQYFGPGTRLTVT.

The V gene is TRBV15, the J gene TRBJ1-1; 10 bases agree with TRBD1. V shed 3 bases, J shed 4 bases, and the junction held 5 bases outside the gene matches. The CDR3 loop spans 15 amino acids. Per the germline V gene, CDR1 is LNHNV and CDR2 is YYDKDF (reference sequence). For the CDR3, the DNA is TGTGCCACCAGCAGGGGATGGACAGGGGGCACTGAAGCTTTCTTT. This gives the protein CATSRGWTGGTEAFF. Full variable domain (remainder filled in from reference TRBV15 and TRBJ1-1): DAMVIQNPRYQVTQFGKPVTLSCSQTLNHNVMYWYQQKSSQAPKLLFHYYDKDFNNEADTPDNFQSRRPNTSFCFLDIRSPGLGDTAMYLCATSRGWTGGTEAFFGQGTRLTVV.

The chain combines TRBV27 with TRBJ1-2; no clear D gene. Germline assignment: CDR1 MNHEY and CDR2 SMNVEV (reference sequence). This CDR3 contains 13 residues. The germline V and J ends were trimmed by 3 bases and 8 bases, with 13 bases remaining between them. The CDR3 region has the DNA TGTGCCAGCAGTTTCCGAGTCAAGGAGGGCTACACCTTC. Amino acid sequence: CASSFRVKEGYTF.

The CDR3 coding sequence is TGTGCCAGCAGCACCGGGCAGGGGGCCTACGAGCAGTACTTC. Translating it yields CASSTGQGAYEQYF. This chain uses TRBV11-3 with TRBJ2-7; 7 nucleotides match TRBD1. Germline V lookup: CDR1 SGHNT, CDR2 YENEEA. CDR3 length equals 14 residues. V gave up 5 bases and J gave up 2 bases; unmatched junction bases: 6.